These 16 T cell receptor beta chains came from one sample sequenced in a study of siplizumab effects on memory and regulatory T cells (dated by TCRdb to between 2018 and 2020). The library was produced with the immunoSEQ multiplex PCR assay. Drawn from immuneACCESS, this table holds only the in-frame rearrangements with V and J called that TCRdb kept. Clones are partly lost; checked studies trace under half to an unresolved V gene and leave the rest unexplained. The sample table records tens of thousands of clones; under 95% of these occur just once. The top ten constitute approximately 30% of the sample. Sequenced input: CD8+ T cells sorted from blood. These receptors all stem from a human donor in good health.

J is TRBJ2-5 and V is TRBV7-3, with D possibly TRBD2 on 6 matching bases. This CDR3 has 15 amino acids. Looked up from germline, CDR1 is SGHTA and CDR2 is FQGTGA. V was clipped by 2 bases and J by 3 bases, with 13 bases between them. The CDR3 sequence: CASSLGVAVEETQYF. In DNA, the CDR3 is TGTGCCAGCAGCTTAGGGGTAGCGGTGGAAGAGACCCAGTACTTC.

The chain couples TRBV7-2 to TRBJ1-1; TRBD1 agrees at 7 bases. V was pared by 5 bases and J by 1 base, with 10 bases of the junction left unmatched. This CDR3 region has 16 residues. Looked up from germline, CDR1 is SGHTA and CDR2 is FQGNSA. The CDR3 DNA is TGTGCCAGCAGCACTTGGACAGGACGACCGAACACTGAAGCTTTCTTT. Its protein is CASSTWTGRPNTEAFF.

The rearrangement links TRBV7-9 to TRBJ2-7; D uncertain. The CDR3 has 14 residues. The V gene's germline CDR1 is SEHNR and CDR2 FQNEAQ (reference sequence). Trimming removed 2 bases from V and 2 bases from J, with 10 bases in between. The CDR3 reads CASSLSLDPYEQYF. The CDR3 DNA reads as TGTGCCAGCAGCTTAAGCCTAGATCCCTACGAGCAGTACTTC.

This chain joins TRBV20-1 and TRBJ2-2; D might be TRBD2 (5 bases). Germline V CDR1 and CDR2: DFQATT, SNEGSKA (reference sequence). The CDR3 is made up of 11 amino acids. The V end lost 8 bases, the J end lost 6 bases, and 10 bases lay between the germline ends. The CDR3 loop reads CSFRTSGELFF. CDR3 DNA: TGCAGTTTCCGGACTTCCGGGGAGCTGTTTTTT.

This CDR3 is CASSSTRTGGNTIYF. For the CDR3, the DNA is TGTGCCAGCAGCTCGACGCGGACAGGCGGAAACACCATATATTTT. J is TRBJ1-3 and V is TRBV6-5; 7 bases fit TRBD1. CDR1 is MNHEY, CDR2 SVGAGI, per germline. The CDR3 totals 15 residues. Trimming cost V 6 bases and J 4 bases; bases outside gene matches: 9.

The chain recombines TRBV5-1 with TRBJ2-7, with D uncertain. Germline lookup yields CDR1 SGHRS and CDR2 YFSETQ. This CDR3 has 13 amino acids. Trimming removed 1 base at V and 1 base at J, with 6 bases between. As DNA, the CDR3 is TGCGCCAGCAGCTTGATAGATTCCTACGAGCAGTACTTC. Amino acids: CASSLIDSYEQYF.

The CDR3 is CASSTGDYEQYF. CDR3 DNA sequence: TGTGCCAGCAGCACAGGGGACTACGAGCAGTACTTC. This chain links TRBV5-5 with TRBJ2-7, with TRBD1 identical over 7 bases. The CDR3 consists of 12 residues. With V trimmed by 4 bases and J by 3 bases, 1 base remained unmatched. From germline, CDR1 is SGHKS and CDR2 YYEKEE (reference sequence). Based on the CDR3 plus reference TRBV5-5 and TRBJ2-7, the full variable domain is DAGVTQSPTHLIKTRGQQVTLRCSPISGHKSVSWYQQVLGQGPQFIFQYYEKEERGRGNFPDRFSARQFPNYSSELNVNALLLGDSALYLCASSTGDYEQYFGPGTRLTVT.

The rearrangement uses TRBV19 and TRBJ2-1, with D unresolved. The germline V gene has CDR1 LNHDA and CDR2 SQIVND (reference sequence). V was trimmed by 1 base and J by 6 bases, leaving 7 bases between them. The CDR3 is made up of 13 amino acids. The DNA of the CDR3 is TGTGCCAGTAGTATAGTGTCCGGCAATGAGCAGTTCTTC. Protein sequence: CASSIVSGNEQFF.

J is TRBJ1-2 and V is TRBV7-9; 10 bases are shared with TRBD1. This CDR3 has 13 residues. Germline-derived CDR1 and CDR2 are SEHNR and FQNEAQ (reference sequence). V shed 5 bases and J 10 bases; nucleotides not matched to a gene: 7. CDR3 sequence reads: CASSRWDRGDYTF. The CDR3 DNA follows: TGTGCCAGCAGCCGGTGGGACAGGGGAGACTACACCTTC.

Only one count was recorded for this clone. The V call is TRBV27, the J call TRBJ1-1; a possible D gene is TRBD1 (5 bases). Germline CDR1 and CDR2: MNHEY and SMNVEV (reference sequence). There are 13 residues in the CDR3. V gave up 7 bases and J gave up 5 bases, with 14 bases separating them. The CDR3 bases are TGTGCCAGCATGCGGGGGTCTTGGACTGAAGCTTTCTTT. Residues: CASMRGSWTEAFF.

The chain uses TRBV4-1 and TRBJ2-1, with D maybe TRBD2 (7 bases). The CDR3 has 17 amino acids. V shed 1 base and J shed 0 bases, with 13 bases lying between them. The germline CDR1 and CDR2 sequences are MGHRA and YSYEKL. The CDR3 loop is CASSQVKGGSSYNEQFF. The CDR3 nucleotides are TGCGCCAGCAGCCAAGTTAAGGGGGGGAGCTCCTACAATGAGCAGTTCTTC.

The rearrangement joins TRBV27 to TRBJ1-4, with D possibly TRBD1 on 5 matching bases. V lost 5 bases, J lost 1 base, and 23 bases lay in between. This CDR3 has 19 residues. Germline-derived CDR1 and CDR2 are MNHEY and SMNVEV (reference sequence). The CDR3 bases are TGTGCCAGCAGTCCTAGACCAGGTGTAAGAGGGGAAACTAATGAAAAACTGTTTTTT. Amino acid sequence: CASSPRPGVRGETNEKLFF.

This rearrangement joins TRBV2 to TRBJ2-1; D tentatively fits TRBD1 or TRBD2 (5 bases each). The germline CDR1 and CDR2 sequences are SNHLY and FYNNEI. This CDR3 comprises 14 residues. Trimming shortened V by 0 bases and J by 8 bases, and 11 bases separated the two germline ends. The CDR3 loop reads CASSEASGDDEQFF. DNA for the CDR3: TGTGCCAGCAGTGAAGCCTCTGGGGACGATGAGCAGTTCTTC.

The chain couples TRBV12-5 to TRBJ1-2; 7 nucleotides line up with TRBD1. Germline trimming cut 4 bases from V and 1 base from J; bases unmatched to any gene: 12. Germline V gene lookup returns CDR1 LGHNT and CDR2 FRNRAP. This CDR3 is 17 amino acids long. DNA of the CDR3: TGTGCTAGTGGTTCCGTAATAGGGGGACAGAATAACTATGGCTACACCTTC. It specifies CASGSVIGGQNNYGYTF.

The J gene is TRBJ2-7, the V gene TRBV10-1, with D possibly matching TRBD1 (5 bases). Between the trimmed V and J ends, which lost 2 bases and 2 bases, there was a span of 13 bases. This CDR3 comprises 15 residues. The V gene's germline CDR1 is WNHNN and CDR2 SYGVQD (reference sequence). The CDR3 loop reads CASSEAGIGTYEQYF. Written as DNA, the CDR3 is TGCGCCAGCAGTGAGGCAGGGATTGGAACCTACGAGCAGTACTTC.

The chain employs TRBV6-5 and TRBJ1-1; a weak D match, TRBD1 (5 bases). V was trimmed by 2 bases and J by 4 bases, leaving 11 bases between them. CDR3 length equals 14 residues. From germline, CDR1 is MNHEY and CDR2 SVGAGI. This chain's CDR3 is CASSYGTTVTEAFF. The DNA of the CDR3 is TGTGCCAGCAGTTACGGGACGACGGTCACTGAAGCTTTCTTT.